This T cell receptor beta chain was captured by sequencing in a study of shared clonotypes between healthy human individuals. Comment on this clone: Its specificity is unknown.

Repertoires were generated with immunoSEQ multiplex PCR, while TCRdb's copy carries only in-frame clones and drops some. This sample has 2,100,000 or so clones, with more than 90% found just once. Trimming removed 8 bases from V and 6 bases from J; junction bases left unmatched: 8. CDR3 length: 14 residues. Germline V gives CDR1 SEHNR, CDR2 FQNEAQ (reference sequence). Whole-study findings and limits: Researchers sampled only blood; tissue repertoires likely differ. Owing to a small donor count, the genetic and exposure-history diversity represented was limited. Estimated clonotype richness was generally higher in naive than memory subsets.

Sample: naive CD4+ T cells sorted from blood. Subset in this sample: CD45RA+ positively selected. This sequence was found in a man between 18 and 29 years old in good health. This chain connects TRBV7-9 to TRBJ2-5; 11 bases map to TRBD2. The CDR3 DNA is TGTGCCAGCGGCCTGGGGACTAGCGGCAAGACCCAGTACTTC. Protein product: CASGLGTSGKTQYF.